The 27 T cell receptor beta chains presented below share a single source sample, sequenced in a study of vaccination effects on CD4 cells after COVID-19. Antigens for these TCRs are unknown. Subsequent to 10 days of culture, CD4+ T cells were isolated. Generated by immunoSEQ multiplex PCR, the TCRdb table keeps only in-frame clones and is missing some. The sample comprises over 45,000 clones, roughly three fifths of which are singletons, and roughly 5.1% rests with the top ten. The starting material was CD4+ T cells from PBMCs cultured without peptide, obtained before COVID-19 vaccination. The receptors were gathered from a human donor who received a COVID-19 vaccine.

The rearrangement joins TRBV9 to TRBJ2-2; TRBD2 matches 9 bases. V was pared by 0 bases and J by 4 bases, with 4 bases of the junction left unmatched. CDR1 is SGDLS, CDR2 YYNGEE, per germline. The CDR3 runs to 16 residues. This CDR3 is CASSVGGGGVTGELFF. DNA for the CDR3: TGTGCCAGCAGCGTAGGAGGCGGGGGGGTCACCGGGGAGCTGTTTTTT.

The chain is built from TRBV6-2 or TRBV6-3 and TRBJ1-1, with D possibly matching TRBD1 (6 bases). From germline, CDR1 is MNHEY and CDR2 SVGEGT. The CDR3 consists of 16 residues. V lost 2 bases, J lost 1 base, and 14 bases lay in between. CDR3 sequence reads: CASSYTAGEGNTEAFF. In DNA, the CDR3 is TGTGCCAGCAGTTACACCGCAGGGGAAGGGAACACTGAAGCTTTCTTT.

The CDR3 DNA reads as TGTGCCTGGAGCCCAGTGGACAGGGCTAACTCCTACGAGCAGTACTTC. It encodes CAWSPVDRANSYEQYF. The V and J genes are TRBV30 and TRBJ2-7; TRBD1 aligns across 8 bases. Per germline, CDR1 GTSNPN and CDR2 SVGIG (reference sequence). This CDR3 is built from 16 residues. Trimming took 3 bases from V and 0 from J; bases not matched to a gene: 10.

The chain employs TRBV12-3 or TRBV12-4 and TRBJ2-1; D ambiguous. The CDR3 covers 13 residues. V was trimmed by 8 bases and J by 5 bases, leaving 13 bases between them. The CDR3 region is CASVKGRHNEQFF. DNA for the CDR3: TGTGCCAGCGTTAAGGGCCGGCACAATGAGCAGTTCTTC.

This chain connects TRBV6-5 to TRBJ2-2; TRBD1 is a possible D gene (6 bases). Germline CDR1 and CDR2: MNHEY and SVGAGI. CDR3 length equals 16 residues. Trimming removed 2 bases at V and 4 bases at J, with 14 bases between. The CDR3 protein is CASSYTGQGTTGELFF. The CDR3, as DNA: TGTGCCAGCAGTTACACTGGCCAGGGGACCACCGGGGAGCTGTTTTTT.

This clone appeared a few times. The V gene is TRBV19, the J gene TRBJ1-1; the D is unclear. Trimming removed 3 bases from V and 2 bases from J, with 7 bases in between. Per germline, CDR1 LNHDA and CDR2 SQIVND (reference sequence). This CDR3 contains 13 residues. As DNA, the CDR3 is TGTGCCAGTAGTATGACGTTAAACACTGAAGCTTTCTTT. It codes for CASSMTLNTEAFF.

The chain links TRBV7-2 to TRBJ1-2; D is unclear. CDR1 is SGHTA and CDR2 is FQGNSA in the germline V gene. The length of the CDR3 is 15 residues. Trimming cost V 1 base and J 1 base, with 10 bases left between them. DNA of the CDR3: TGTGCCAGCAGCTTAGGAACCATTTTTAACTATGGCTACACCTTC. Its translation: CASSLGTIFNYGYTF.

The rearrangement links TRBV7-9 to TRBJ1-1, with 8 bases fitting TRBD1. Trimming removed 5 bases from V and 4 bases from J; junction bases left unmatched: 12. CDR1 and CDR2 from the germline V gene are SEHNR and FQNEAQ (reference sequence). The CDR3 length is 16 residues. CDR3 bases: TGTGCCAGCAGCCGAGCTCCGACAGGGGCCCCCACTGAAGCTTTCTTT. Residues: CASSRAPTGAPTEAFF.

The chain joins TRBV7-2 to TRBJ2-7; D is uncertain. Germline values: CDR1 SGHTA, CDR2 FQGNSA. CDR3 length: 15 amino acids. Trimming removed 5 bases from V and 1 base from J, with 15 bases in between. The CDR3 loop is CASSPTPGPSYEQYF. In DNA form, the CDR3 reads TGTGCCAGCAGCCCAACTCCGGGCCCATCCTACGAGCAGTACTTC.

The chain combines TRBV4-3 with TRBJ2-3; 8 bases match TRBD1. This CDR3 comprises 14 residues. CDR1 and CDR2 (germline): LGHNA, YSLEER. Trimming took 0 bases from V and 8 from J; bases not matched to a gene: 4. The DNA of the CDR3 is TGCGCCAGCAGCCAAGACAGGGGGCACGGTACGCAGTATTTT. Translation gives CASSQDRGHGTQYF.

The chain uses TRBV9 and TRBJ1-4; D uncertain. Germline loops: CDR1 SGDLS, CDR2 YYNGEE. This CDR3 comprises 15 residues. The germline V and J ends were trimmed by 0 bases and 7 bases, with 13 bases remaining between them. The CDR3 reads CASSVGAKGGEKLFF. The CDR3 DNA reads TGTGCCAGCAGCGTAGGGGCAAAGGGTGGTGAAAAACTGTTTTTT. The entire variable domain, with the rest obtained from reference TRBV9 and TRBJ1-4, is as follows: DSGVTQTPKHLITATGQRVTLRCSPRSGDLSVYWYQQSLDQGLQFLIQYYNGEERAKGNILERFSAQQFPDLHSELNLSSLELGDSALYFCASSVGAKGGEKLFFGSGTQLSVL.

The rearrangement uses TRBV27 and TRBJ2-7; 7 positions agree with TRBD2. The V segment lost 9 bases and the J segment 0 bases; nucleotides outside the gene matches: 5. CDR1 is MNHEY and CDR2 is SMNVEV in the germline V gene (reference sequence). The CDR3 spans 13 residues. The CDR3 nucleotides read TGTGCCAGTGGGGGGGTTAGCTCCTACGAGCAGTACTTC. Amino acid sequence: CASGGVSSYEQYF.

Here the CDR3 reads CASSLGGDTEAFF. The CDR3 bases are TGCGCCAGCAGCTTGGGAGGGGACACTGAAGCTTTCTTT. The V call is TRBV5-1, the J call TRBJ1-1; a possible D gene is TRBD1 (5 bases). V lost 0 bases, J lost 3 bases, and 6 bases lay in between. Germline CDR1 SGHRS, CDR2 YFSETQ. The CDR3 length is 13 residues.

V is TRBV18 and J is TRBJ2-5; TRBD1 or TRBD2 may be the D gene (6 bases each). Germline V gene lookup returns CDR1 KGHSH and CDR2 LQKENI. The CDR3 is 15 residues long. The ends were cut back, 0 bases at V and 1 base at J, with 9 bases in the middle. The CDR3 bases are TGTGCCAGCTCACCACCCGGGGGCCCCCAAGAGACCCAGTACTTC. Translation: CASSPPGGPQETQYF.

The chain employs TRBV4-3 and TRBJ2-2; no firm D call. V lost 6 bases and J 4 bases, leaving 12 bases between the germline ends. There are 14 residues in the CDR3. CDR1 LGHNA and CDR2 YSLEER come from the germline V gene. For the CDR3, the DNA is TGCGCCAGCAGGGTTACCGACTCCACCGGGGAGCTGTTTTTT. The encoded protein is CASRVTDSTGELFF.

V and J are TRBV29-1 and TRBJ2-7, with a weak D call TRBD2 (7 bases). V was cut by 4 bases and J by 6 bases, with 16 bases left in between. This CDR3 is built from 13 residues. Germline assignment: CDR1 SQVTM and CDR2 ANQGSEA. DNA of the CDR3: TGCAGCGTTGCAAAGGGGGGGATGAGCGAGCAGTACTTC. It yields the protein CSVAKGGMSEQYF.

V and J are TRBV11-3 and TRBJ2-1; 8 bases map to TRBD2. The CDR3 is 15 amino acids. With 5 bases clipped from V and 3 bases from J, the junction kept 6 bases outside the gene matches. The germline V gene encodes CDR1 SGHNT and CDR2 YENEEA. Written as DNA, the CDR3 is TGTGCCAGCAGCGACAGCGGGAGTTTCTACAATGAGCAGTTCTTC. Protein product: CASSDSGSFYNEQFF.

The CDR3 nucleotides are TGTGCCAGCAGCCAATTTTTTGGGGGGAGCACAGATACGCAGTATTTT. Translating gives CASSQFFGGSTDTQYF. The genes are TRBV4-2 and TRBJ2-3, with a possible D match to TRBD2 (6 bases). The CDR3 has 16 residues. Germline V gives CDR1 LGHNA, CDR2 YNFKEQ. V was trimmed by 2 bases and J by 0 bases, leaving 12 bases between them.

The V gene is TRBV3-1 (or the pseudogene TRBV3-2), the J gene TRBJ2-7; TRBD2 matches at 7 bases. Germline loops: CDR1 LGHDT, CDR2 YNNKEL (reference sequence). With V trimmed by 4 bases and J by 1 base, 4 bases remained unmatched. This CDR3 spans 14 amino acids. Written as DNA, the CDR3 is TGTGCCAGCAGCCCCGGGAGGCTATCCTACGAGCAGTACTTC. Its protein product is CASSPGRLSYEQYF.

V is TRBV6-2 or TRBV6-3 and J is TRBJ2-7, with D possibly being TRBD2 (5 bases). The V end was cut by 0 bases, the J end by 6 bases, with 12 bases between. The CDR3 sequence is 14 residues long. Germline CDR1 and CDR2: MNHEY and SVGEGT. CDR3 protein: CASSYSILGLEQYF. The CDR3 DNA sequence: TGTGCCAGCAGTTACTCGATACTAGGGCTCGAGCAGTACTTC.

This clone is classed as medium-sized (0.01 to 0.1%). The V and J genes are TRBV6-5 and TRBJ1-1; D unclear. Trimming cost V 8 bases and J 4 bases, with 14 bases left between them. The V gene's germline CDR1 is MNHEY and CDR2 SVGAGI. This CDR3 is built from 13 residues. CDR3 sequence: CASRVATGTEAFF. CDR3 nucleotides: TGTGCCAGCCGGGTCGCGACGGGCACTGAAGCTTTCTTT.

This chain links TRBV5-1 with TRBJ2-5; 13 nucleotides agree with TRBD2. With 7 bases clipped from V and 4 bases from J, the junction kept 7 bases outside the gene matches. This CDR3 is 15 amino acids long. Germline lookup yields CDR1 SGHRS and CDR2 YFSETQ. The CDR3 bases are TGCGCCAGCTCCCGAGGGACTAGCGGGATAGAGACCCAGTACTTC. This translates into CASSRGTSGIETQYF.

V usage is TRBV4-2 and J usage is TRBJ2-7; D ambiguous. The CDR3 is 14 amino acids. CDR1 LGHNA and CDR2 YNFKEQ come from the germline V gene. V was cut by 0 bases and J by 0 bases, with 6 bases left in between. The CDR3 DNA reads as TGTGCCAGCAGCCAAGATCTTGGCTCCTACGAGCAGTACTTC. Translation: CASSQDLGSYEQYF.

The CDR3 coding sequence is TGCGCCAGCAGCCAAGGGGACAGGCCGTGGGGCTACACCTTC. Translated, it gives CASSQGDRPWGYTF. The chain employs TRBV4-1 and TRBJ1-2, with 8 bases that match TRBD1. This CDR3 is built from 14 residues. V gave up 1 base and J gave up 8 bases; unmatched junction bases: 6. The V gene's germline CDR1 is MGHRA and CDR2 YSYEKL.

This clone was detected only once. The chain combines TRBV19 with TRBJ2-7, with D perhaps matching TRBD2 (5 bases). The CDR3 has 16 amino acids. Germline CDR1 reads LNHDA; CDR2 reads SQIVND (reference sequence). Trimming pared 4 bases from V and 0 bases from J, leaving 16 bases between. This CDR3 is CASSRRKGEGSYEQYF. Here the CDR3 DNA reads TGTGCCAGTAGTAGGAGAAAGGGAGAGGGCTCCTACGAGCAGTACTTC.

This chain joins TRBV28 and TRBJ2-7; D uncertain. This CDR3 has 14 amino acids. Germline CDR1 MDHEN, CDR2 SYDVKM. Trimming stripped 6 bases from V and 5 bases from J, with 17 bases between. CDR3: CASSSPSRDDEQYF. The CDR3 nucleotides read TGTGCCAGCAGCTCTCCCTCTAGGGATGACGAGCAGTACTTC.

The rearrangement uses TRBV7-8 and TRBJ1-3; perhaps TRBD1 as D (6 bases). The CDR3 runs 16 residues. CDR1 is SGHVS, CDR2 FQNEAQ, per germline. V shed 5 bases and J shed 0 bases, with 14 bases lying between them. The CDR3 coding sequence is TGTGCCAGCAGCGACGGACAGCGTAACTCTGGAAACACCATATATTTT. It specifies CASSDGQRNSGNTIYF.